A selection of T cell receptor beta chains follows, all from one sample in a study of T cells in localized non-small cell lung cancer. Measured with immunoSEQ multiplex PCR; TCRdb has only the in-frame clones, and not every one. The top ten hold 30% to 35% of the sample, which has almost 40,000 clones, 75% to 85% seen once. The material was PBMCs, obtained before any cancer treatment. The receptors were sampled from a woman aged 35-75 years with stage II squamous cell lung carcinoma. Both conserved end residues are part of each CDR3. D genes are given only for firm matches. Some rows have no size entry. The others give once, few or many, or a class for an expanded clone.

DNA	CDR3	size	D	V	J
TGTGCCAGCAGCGAGACAGGGGTAAACACCGGGGAGCTGTTTTTT	CASSETGVNTGELFF	NA	TRBD1	TRBV6-5	TRBJ2-2
TGTGCCAGCAGTTCTGGACTAGCGGGAGGTGAGACCCAGTACTTC	CASSSGLAGGETQYF	NA	TRBD2	TRBV6-5	TRBJ2-5
TGCGCCAGCAGCTTCAGTGTCGTGAACACCGGGGAGCTGTTTTTT	CASSFSVVNTGELFF	NA	NA	TRBV5-1	TRBJ2-2
TGTGCCAGCAGCTTAGACTCCCTCGAGGGCCAAGAGACCCAGTACTTC	CASSLDSLEGQETQYF	NA	NA	TRBV5-6	TRBJ2-5
TGTGCCAGCAGTTTCCAACTAGCGGGGGGCTATGAGCAGTTCTTC	CASSFQLAGGYEQFF	NA	TRBD2	TRBV6-5	TRBJ2-1
TGTGCCAGCAGCTTCCTAGCGGGGTCGGGGAATGAGCAGTTCTTC	CASSFLAGSGNEQFF	NA	TRBD2	TRBV7-2	TRBJ2-1
TGTGCCAGCACCCGGACAGGGGCTGGCTACACCTTC	CASTRTGAGYTF	few	TRBD1	TRBV11-2	TRBJ1-2
TGTGCCAGCAGCCCGATGGTGAACAATGAGCAGTTCTTC	CASSPMVNNEQFF	NA	NA	TRBV7-9	TRBJ2-1
TGTGCCAGCAGTTCAGGGGCAACTAATGAAAAACTGTTTTTT	CASSSGATNEKLFF	NA	NA	TRBV6-6	TRBJ1-4
TGTGCCACCAGCAGGGACGAGGGGGCCACTAATGAAAAACTGTTTTTT	CATSRDEGATNEKLFF	large	TRBD1	TRBV15	TRBJ1-4
TGCGCCAGCAGCACAGGGACAGGGGGCACAGATACGCAGTATTTT	CASSTGTGGTDTQYF	NA	TRBD1	TRBV5-1	TRBJ2-3
TGTGCCAGCAGTTACTCGGACGGACTTGGGGAGCAGTACTTC	CASSYSDGLGEQYF	NA	NA	TRBV6-6	TRBJ2-7
TGTGCCAGCAGCTTGATGGGAAACACCATATATTTT	CASSLMGNTIYF	NA	NA	TRBV5-6	TRBJ1-3
TGCGCCAGCAGCTCCGACCGGGAAATGGCAGATACGCAGTATTTT	CASSSDREMADTQYF	few	NA	TRBV5-1	TRBJ2-3
TGTGCCAGCTCACCAAGTTATCAAACCCAAGACATTCAGTACTTC	CASSPSYQTQDIQYF	NA	NA	TRBV18	TRBJ2-4
TGTGCCAGCAGTGAAGCGCTTCAGGGGACCGATGAGCAGTTCTTC	CASSEALQGTDEQFF	once	NA	TRBV2	TRBJ2-1
TGTGCCAGCACCACCCCAGGGAACGATGGCTACACCTTC	CASTTPGNDGYTF	NA	NA	TRBV2	TRBJ1-2
TGTGCCAGCAGCAAAGTCGGCAGTCTGTACACTGAAGCTTTCTTT	CASSKVGSLYTEAFF	few	NA	TRBV21-1	TRBJ1-1
TGTGCCAGCAGCCCGCCGGGACGGACTAGCAATCAGCCCCAGCATTTT	CASSPPGRTSNQPQHF	NA	NA	TRBV2	TRBJ1-5
TGTGCCAGCAGCTTAGCGGCATTTTCAAAGAATCAGCCCCAGCATTTT	CASSLAAFSKNQPQHF	NA	NA	TRBV7-8	TRBJ1-5
TGTGCCAGCAGTGAAACCCGGTCTCGCCTTGGGGAGACCCAGTACTTC	CASSETRSRLGETQYF	few	NA	TRBV6-1	TRBJ2-5
TGTGCCACCAGCCAGGATCAGGGTACCAAAAACATTCAGTACTTC	CATSQDQGTKNIQYF	NA	NA	TRBV15	TRBJ2-4
TGCAGCGCCCTAGACAGGGGTGGCGGCTACACCTTC	CSALDRGGGYTF	NA	TRBD1	TRBV29-1	TRBJ1-2
TGTGCCAGCAGCGTCCCGGGACAGGGAAATCGGGCAGATACGCAGTATTTT	CASSVPGQGNRADTQYF	NA	TRBD1	TRBV7-2	TRBJ2-3
TGTGCCAGCAGGGAAACAGAAACCGGGGAGCTGTTTTTT	CASRETETGELFF	NA	NA	TRBV2	TRBJ2-2
TGCGCCAGCAGCCAGAGCGGACTCGGCACAGATACGCAGTATTTT	CASSQSGLGTDTQYF	NA	NA	TRBV4-1	TRBJ2-3
TGTGCCAGCAGTTACTCCGGGGCGGGGAATAACTATGGCTACACCTTC	CASSYSGAGNNYGYTF	NA	NA	TRBV6-6	TRBJ1-2
TGCGCCAGCATGAAGACTTTGGGGGACGGAAGCACAGATACGCAGTATTTT	CASMKTLGDGSTDTQYF	NA	NA	TRBV5-1	TRBJ2-3
TGTGCCAGCAGTGAAGGCTTGGTCGCTAGCGGGGGAGAAGAGACCCAGTACTTC	CASSEGLVASGGEETQYF	NA	TRBD2	TRBV2	TRBJ2-5
TGTGCCAGCAGGACCAATTACGAGCAGTACTTC	CASRTNYEQYF	NA	NA	TRBV28	TRBJ2-7
TGCGCCAGCAGCTTGGGGCCTAGCGGGAGCGAGAAGACCCAGTACTTC	CASSLGPSGSEKTQYF	NA	TRBD2	TRBV5-1	TRBJ2-5
TGCGCCAGCAGCCAAGAAGGTATTGGGGCTCAGCCCCAGCATTTT	CASSQEGIGAQPQHF	NA	NA	TRBV4-1	TRBJ1-5
TGTGCCAGCAGTCCCTCGAGCCAGGGGCGAGAGACCCAGTACTTC	CASSPSSQGRETQYF	NA	NA	TRBV28	TRBJ2-5
TGTGCCAGCAGTCCCGGACAGCTCAATCAGCCCCAGCATTTT	CASSPGQLNQPQHF	NA	NA	TRBV6-5	TRBJ1-5
TGCGCCAGCAGCTCGGCGGGGGACACTGAAGCTTTCTTT	CASSSAGDTEAFF	few	NA	TRBV5-1	TRBJ1-1
TGCGCCAGCAGCTTGCGAGGGGGGGATGAAAAACTGTTTTTT	CASSLRGGDEKLFF	NA	NA	TRBV5-1	TRBJ1-4
TGTGCCAGCAGTGGACAGGGGCAAAATGAGCAGTTCTTC	CASSGQGQNEQFF	few	TRBD1	TRBV2	TRBJ2-1
TGTGCCAGCAGTGAGGAAGGGAATCAGCCCCAGCATTTT	CASSEEGNQPQHF	NA	NA	TRBV6-1	TRBJ1-5
TGTACCAGTAGGTTAGGGAAAAACACTGAAGCTTTCTTT	CTSRLGKNTEAFF	once	NA	TRBV25-1	TRBJ1-1
TGTGCCAGTAGTATCTCAGTGGCCACTAACTATGGCTACACCTTC	CASSISVATNYGYTF	NA	NA	TRBV19	TRBJ1-2
TGTGCTAGCAGCTCGGGGGGCCCGAACACTGAAGCTTTCTTT	CASSSGGPNTEAFF	once	NA	TRBV7-7	TRBJ1-1
TGCGCCAGCAGCCCTATGCAGGGTCCCTACAATGAGCAGTTCTTC	CASSPMQGPYNEQFF	few	NA	TRBV5-1	TRBJ2-1
TGTGCCAGCAGCTCATCCGGGACAGGGTGGGATAATTCACCCCTCCACTTT	CASSSSGTGWDNSPLHF	few	TRBD1	TRBV7-9	TRBJ1-6
TGTGCCAGCAGTAAACAGGGAGAATCACAGCCCCAGCATTTT	CASSKQGESQPQHF	NA	NA	TRBV27	TRBJ1-5
TGTGCCAGCAGCTTGGTCAACACTGAAGCTTTCTTT	CASSLVNTEAFF	NA	NA	TRBV5-6	TRBJ1-1
TGTGCCAGCAGTTATAGCGGGGGGAACTACAATGAGCAGTTCTTC	CASSYSGGNYNEQFF	NA	TRBD2	TRBV7-9	TRBJ2-1
TGTGCCAGCAGCTTATTGGAGGGGAGGACCGGGGAGCTGTTTTTT	CASSLLEGRTGELFF	NA	NA	TRBV11-2	TRBJ2-2
TGTGCCAGTATCGAGGGCAGGGATGATTCACCCCTCCACTTT	CASIEGRDDSPLHF	once	NA	TRBV28	TRBJ1-6
TGTGCCAGCAGTTTAATAGGCAGGGAAAAGAACAATGAGCAGTTCTTC	CASSLIGREKNNEQFF	NA	NA	TRBV28	TRBJ2-1
TGTGCCAGCAGTTCCAGGTGGGGGGGAGTTAATGAAAAACTGTTTTTT	CASSSRWGGVNEKLFF	NA	NA	TRBV28	TRBJ1-4
TGTGCCAGCAGTTTTACAGGGAGGGTCTCCTATAATTCACCCCTCCACTTT	CASSFTGRVSYNSPLHF	NA	NA	TRBV28	TRBJ1-6
TGCGCCAGCAGCTTGGAAACATGGGCCAGACAGGGGGTCCACGAGCAGTACTTC	CASSLETWARQGVHEQYF	NA	TRBD1	TRBV5-1	TRBJ2-7
TGTGCCAGCAGTTTAGGTACCCGGACATTCCAAGAGACCCAGTACTTC	CASSLGTRTFQETQYF	NA	NA	TRBV28	TRBJ2-5
TGTGCCAGTAGTATATTACGGTGGGCGAACACCGGGGAGCTGTTTTTT	CASSILRWANTGELFF	NA	NA	TRBV19	TRBJ2-2